One sample yielded the 5 T cell receptor beta chains listed below, sequenced in a study of T-cell reconstitution after alpha-beta-depleted transplantation in children. Study-wide results and caveats: Among T cells one year after transplant, newly produced cells accounted for most counts and diversity.

Preparation of the TCRbeta library involved a method that used unique molecular identifiers. From the PCR reads, TCRdb called clonotypes with MiXCR, one entry per CDR3 protein. The repertoire has about 290,000 distinct CDR3 sequences, around 7.1% of them found once; the top ten carry about 8.2%. The antigens for these receptors are not known. The sample in question was peripheral blood, obtained 360 days after TCRalphabeta/CD19-depleted stem cell transplant. The receptors come from a female patient aged 2 to 10 who had a stem cell transplant for Fanconi anemia, so the T cells may come from the graft donor.

The sample holds many counts of this clonotype. The V gene is TRBV20-1, the J gene TRBJ2-1; 8 bases map to TRBD2. CDR3 size: 13 residues. V lost 5 bases to trimming and J lost 1 base; unmatched junction nucleotides: 1. The germline CDR1 and CDR2 sequences are DFQATT and SNEGSKA (reference sequence). CDR3 amino acids: CSALAGSYNEQFF. The CDR3 nucleotides read TGCAGTGCTTTAGCGGGGTCCTACAATGAGCAGTTCTTC.

This chain connects TRBV4-1 to TRBJ2-5; D may be TRBD1 (6 bases). The V end was cut by 1 base, the J end by 1 base, with 16 bases between. CDR3 length: 17 amino acids. In germline, CDR1 is MGHRA, CDR2 YSYEKL. The CDR3, as DNA: TGCGCCAGCAGCCAAGGGTCAAACGACAGGTTCCAAGAGACCCAGTACTTC. This codes for CASSQGSNDRFQETQYF.

This clonotype was detected many times. The chain employs TRBV7-9 and TRBJ2-7; 7 nucleotides line up with TRBD1. Germline V gives CDR1 SEHNR, CDR2 FQNEAQ (reference sequence). V lost 4 bases, J lost 4 bases, and 1 base stayed unmatched. CDR3 length: 12 residues. The CDR3 loop reads CASSWTGYEQYF. CDR3 DNA: TGTGCCAGCAGCTGGACAGGTTACGAGCAGTACTTC.

In this sample, this clonotype turned up many times. This chain connects TRBV12-3 or TRBV12-4 to TRBJ1-5; possible D gene TRBD1, 5 bases. This CDR3 comprises 15 residues. V gave up 6 bases and J gave up 9 bases, with 21 bases separating them. CDR3 coding DNA: TGTGCCAGCAGGGGCCTCGGGGCAGAGGGATGGCCCCAGCATTTT. Translating it yields CASRGLGAEGWPQHF.

This clonotype was seen more than once but under ten times. The chain combines TRBV4-3 with TRBJ2-2; the match to TRBD2 covers 13 bases. CDR1 LGHNA and CDR2 YSLEER come from the germline V gene. With V trimmed by 4 bases and J by 5 bases, 16 bases remained unmatched. The CDR3 consists of 20 residues. For the CDR3, the DNA is TGCGCCAGCAGCCCGGCCCCGACTAGCGGGGGGATTACCGGGACCGGGGAGCTGTTTTTT. Translation: CASSPAPTSGGITGTGELFF.